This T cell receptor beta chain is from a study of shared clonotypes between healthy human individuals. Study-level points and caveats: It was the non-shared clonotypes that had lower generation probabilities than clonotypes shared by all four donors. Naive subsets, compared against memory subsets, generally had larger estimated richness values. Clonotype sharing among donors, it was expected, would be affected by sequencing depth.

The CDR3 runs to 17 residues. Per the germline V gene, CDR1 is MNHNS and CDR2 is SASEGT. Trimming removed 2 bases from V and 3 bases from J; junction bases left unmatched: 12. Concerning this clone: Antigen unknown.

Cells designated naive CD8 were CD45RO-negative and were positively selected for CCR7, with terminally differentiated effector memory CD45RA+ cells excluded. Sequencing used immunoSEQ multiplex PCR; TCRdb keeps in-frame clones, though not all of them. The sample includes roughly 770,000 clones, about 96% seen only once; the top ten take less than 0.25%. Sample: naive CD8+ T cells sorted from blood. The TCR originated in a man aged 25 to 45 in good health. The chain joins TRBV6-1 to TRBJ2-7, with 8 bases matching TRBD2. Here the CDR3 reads CASSESATGTRFYEQYF. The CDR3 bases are TGTGCCAGCAGTGAATCGGCCACCGGGACTAGATTCTACGAGCAGTACTTC.